This is a list of T cell receptor beta chains from one sample in a study of T cells after yellow fever vaccination. TCRdb itself ran the 5' RACE reads through MiXCR, one entry per CDR3 protein. In the table there are approximately 250,000 distinct CDR3 sequences, more than 6.5% of which are singletons. The input for sequencing was CD4+ T cells sorted from PBMCs, taken on the day of the yellow fever booster vaccination. The receptor set was obtained from a young man who received the YFV17D yellow fever vaccine. Both conserved end residues are part of each CDR3. D genes are given only for firm matches. Only part of the rows carry a size: once, few, many, or a class if the clone is expanded.

CDR3: CASSLAGSGNTIYF; DNA: TGTGCCAGCAGCTTAGCCGGCTCTGGAAACACCATATATTTT; size: -; D: -; J: TRBJ1-3; V: TRBV7-2
CDR3: CSARDWNSGNTIYF; DNA: TGCAGTGCTAGAGATTGGAACTCTGGAAACACCATATATTTT; size: -; D: -; J: TRBJ1-3; V: TRBV20-1
CDR3: CASSQHGDSRNYGYTF; DNA: TGTGCCAGCAGTCAACACGGGGACAGCCGTAACTATGGCTACACCTTC; size: few; D: TRBD1; J: TRBJ1-2; V: TRBV6-1
CDR3: CASRYDRVNEKLFF; DNA: TGCGCCAGCAGATATGACAGGGTCAATGAAAAACTGTTTTTT; size: few; D: TRBD1; J: TRBJ1-4; V: TRBV5-1
CDR3: CASTDRASGHNEQFF; DNA: TGTGCCAGTACCGATCGGGCTAGCGGCCACAATGAGCAGTTCTTC; size: few; D: TRBD2; J: TRBJ2-1; V: TRBV19
CDR3: CASSFTGGLNSPLHF; DNA: TGTGCCAGCAGTTTCACCGGGGGACTTAATTCACCCCTCCACTTT; size: many; D: -; J: TRBJ1-6; V: TRBV27
CDR3: CASSLAGTSRSIF; DNA: TGTGCCAGCAGCTTAGCGGGGACTAGCCGTTCGATCTTC; size: -; D: TRBD2; J: TRBJ2-1; V: TRBV7-2
CDR3: CASSQDLTGGAFF; DNA: TGTGCCAGCAGCCAAGATTTGACAGGTGGAGCTTTCTTT; size: -; D: -; J: TRBJ1-1; V: TRBV3-1
CDR3: CASSRLAGEDGELFF; DNA: TGTGCCAGCAGCCGACTAGCGGGAGAGGACGGGGAGCTGTTTTTT; size: -; D: TRBD2; J: TRBJ2-2; V: TRBV7-9
CDR3: CASSQGTFRGGEKLFF; DNA: TGTGCCAGCAGCCAAGGGACGTTCAGGGGTGGAGAAAAACTGTTTTTT; size: once; D: -; J: TRBJ1-4; V: TRBV4-2
CDR3: CASSLIEFYEQFF; DNA: TGTGCCAGCAGCTTAATAGAATTCTATGAGCAGTTCTTC; size: -; D: -; J: TRBJ2-1; V: TRBV7-9
CDR3: CASSQVGTTDTQYF; DNA: TGCGCCAGCAGCCAAGTAGGGACAACGGATACGCAGTATTTT; size: many; D: -; J: TRBJ2-3; V: TRBV4-3
CDR3: CSVVQGGGYEQYF; DNA: TGCAGCGTCGTACAGGGGGGGGGATACGAGCAGTACTTC; size: -; D: -; J: TRBJ2-7; V: TRBV29-1
CDR3: CASSFRWGLDRDDLNYGYTF; DNA: TGTGCCAGCAGCTTTAGATGGGGACTAGACAGGGACGACCTAAACTATGGCTACACCTTC; size: -; D: TRBD1; J: TRBJ1-2; V: TRBV11-2
CDR3: CASSLPSGRGDTQYF; DNA: TGTGCCAGCAGCTTGCCTAGCGGGAGAGGAGATACGCAGTATTTT; size: -; D: TRBD2; J: TRBJ2-3; V: TRBV5-6
CDR3: CASSLTASGGTDTQYF; DNA: TGTGCCAGCAGCTTAACTGCTAGTGGGGGCACAGATACGCAGTATTTT; size: few; D: -; J: TRBJ2-3; V: TRBV7-9
CDR3: CASRLRAGGYNEQFF; DNA: TGCGCCAGCAGGCTTAGGGCTGGGGGCTACAATGAGCAGTTCTTC; size: few; D: -; J: TRBJ2-1; V: TRBV5-1
CDR3: CASSMGTSVNTGELFF; DNA: TGTGCCAGCAGCATGGGGACTAGCGTGAACACCGGGGAGCTGTTTTTT; size: many; D: TRBD2; J: TRBJ2-2; V: TRBV7-3
CDR3: CASIVDRGYNEQFF; DNA: TGTGCCAGCATTGTGGACAGGGGATACAATGAGCAGTTCTTC; size: many; D: TRBD1; J: TRBJ2-1; V: TRBV2
CDR3: CASSETGSGANVLTF; DNA: TGTGCCAGTAGTGAGACAGGGTCAGGGGCCAACGTCCTGACTTTC; size: -; D: TRBD1; J: TRBJ2-6; V: TRBV19
CDR3: CASSPTGQGFTGELFF; DNA: TGTGCCAGCTCACCAACTGGACAGGGTTTCACCGGGGAGCTGTTTTTT; size: many; D: TRBD1; J: TRBJ2-2; V: TRBV18
CDR3: CAALPGQGNEQYF; DNA: TGTGCCGCTCTTCCGGGACAGGGAAACGAGCAGTACTTC; size: many; D: TRBD1; J: TRBJ2-7; V: TRBV10-3
CDR3: CASSLGLEGGEQYF; DNA: TGTGCCAGCAGCTTAGGACTAGAGGGCGGCGAGCAGTACTTC; size: many; D: -; J: TRBJ2-7; V: TRBV7-6
CDR3: CASSSRSTSLSF; DNA: TGTGCCAGCAGTTCTCGCTCGACTAGTCTTAGCTTC; size: -; D: -; J: TRBJ2-7; V: TRBV28
CDR3: CASWHLTSGRAGWETQYF; DNA: TGTGCCAGCTGGCACCTTACTAGCGGGAGGGCGGGATGGGAGACCCAGTACTTC; size: -; D: TRBD2; J: TRBJ2-5; V: TRBV3-1
CDR3: CSVGFSGLTYNEQFF; DNA: TGCAGCGTTGGATTTTCAGGGTTGACCTACAATGAGCAGTTCTTC; size: many; D: -; J: TRBJ2-1; V: TRBV29-1